This T cell receptor (beta chain) was obtained from a study of blood T cell repertoires in COVID-19. Germline V gene data show CDR1 as MNHEY and CDR2 as SVGEGT. J gave up 10 bases and V 3 bases, and 8 bases lay outside the gene matches. The CDR3 is 15 amino acids. While infection was still active, Seattle patients were enrolled and then followed longitudinally. Authors' methods: Researchers report that nucleated cell counts were estimated from reference gene primer amplification. TCRdb's table, derived via immunoSEQ multiplex PCR, lists solely in-frame clones and lacks some. The DNA gave D and trimming, while V, J and clone size come from that table. Among about 94,000 clones listed, about 83% were seen once.

Specimen: peripheral blood. V usage is TRBV6-2 or TRBV6-3 and J usage is TRBJ1-6, with TRBD1 matching 8 bases. This TCR derives from a man aged 65 to 79 with COVID-19, enrolled during active disease. Written as DNA, the CDR3 is TGTGCCAGCAGTTATGGACAGGGAATCGGCTCACCCCTCCACTTT. Translated: CASSYGQGIGSPLHF.